A selection of T cell receptor beta chains follows, all from one sample in a study of human T cells and chemical hapten exposure. TCRdb ran MiXCR on the RACE reads and lists one entry per CDR3 protein. The sample has tens of thousands of distinct CDR3 sequences, 9% to 15% seen once. Sequencing used whole blood, obtained in connection with sensitization to the hapten diphenylcyclopropenone (DPC). Every receptor here comes from a woman between 40 and 55 years old with alopecia areata. Some clones in this sample may be carry-over from other donors' samples. Each CDR3 is given with its conserved first and last residue. D genes are given only for firm matches. The listing skips clone size in some rows; elsewhere it reads once, few, many or a size class.

v_gene,j_gene,abundance,d_gene,len,CDR3nt,CDR3aa
TRBV27,TRBJ2-7,.,.,14,TGTGCCAGCAAGGGCCGGAGGGAGTCCTACGAGCAGTACTTC,CASKGRRESYEQYF
TRBV19,TRBJ1-2,many,.,14,TGTGCCAGTAGTATGAGCTTCATGAACTATGGCTACACCTTC,CASSMSFMNYGYTF
TRBV20-1,TRBJ2-3,few,TRBD2,15,TGCAGCGGGAACGAGGGAGGGCCCGTGTCGAATACGCAGTATTTT,CSGNEGGPVSNTQYF
TRBV10-3,TRBJ2-3,few,.,15,TGTGCCATCAGTGAGCGGGAGTTGGGCACAGATACGCAGTATTTT,CAISERELGTDTQYF
TRBV28,TRBJ2-6,many,.,14,TGTGCCAGCAGTTCCACCTCTGGGGCCAACGTCCTGACTTTC,CASSSTSGANVLTF
TRBV13,TRBJ1-2,many,TRBD1,16,TGTGCCAGCAGCACCACGGGACAGGGGGCGTACTATGGCTACACCTTC,CASSTTGQGAYYGYTF
TRBV28,TRBJ2-7,few,.,13,TGTGCCAGCAGTTTTCCCAGGGTGGGCGAGCAGTACTTC,CASSFPRVGEQYF
TRBV11-2,TRBJ2-1,many,TRBD2,16,TGTGCCAGCAGCTTAAGGTGGTTAGCGGGGGGGAATGAGCAGTTCTTC,CASSLRWLAGGNEQFF
TRBV7-8,TRBJ1-3,.,TRBD1,15,TGTGCCAGCAGCTGGACAGGGAATGAAGGAAACACCATATATTTT,CASSWTGNEGNTIYF
TRBV6-2/TRBV6-3,TRBJ2-3,many,.,17,TGTGCCAGCAGTTACTCAGTTCGGGGGCTAAACACAGATACGCAGTATTTT,CASSYSVRGLNTDTQYF
TRBV7-2,TRBJ1-5,many,.,15,TGTGCCAGCAGCCGTGCTTTGGGAAGTAGTCAGCCCCAGCATTTT,CASSRALGSSQPQHF
TRBV6-6,TRBJ1-2,.,.,16,TGTGCCAGCAGTGGGGCTGGGACAACGGGCGGCTATGGCTACACCTTC,CASSGAGTTGGYGYTF
TRBV7-2,TRBJ1-4,many,.,13,TGTGCCAGCAGCCTCCCCGGTGATGAAAAACTGTTTTTT,CASSLPGDEKLFF
TRBV5-5,TRBJ2-1,few,.,15,TGTGCCAGCAGCTTGGACTGGACAGCCTACAATGAGCAGTTCTTC,CASSLDWTAYNEQFF